Below, 3 T cell receptor beta chains from the same sample are listed, as sequenced in a study of patients and donors after allogeneic stem cell transplantation. MiXCR was run by TCRdb on the RT-PCR reads, yielding one entry per CDR3 protein. The sample records 95,000 to 120,000 distinct CDR3 sequences, around 38% being singletons. The sample taken for sequencing was blood, either unsorted or a sorted T cell fraction (not recorded which). The receptors here all came from a human donor who was either an allogeneic HSCT recipient or a stem cell or donor lymphocyte infusion donor (not recorded which). It is not recorded whose cells these are; they may come from a transplant donor.

This rearrangement joins TRBV20-1 to TRBJ2-7; 7 bases are shared with TRBD1. CDR1 DFQATT and CDR2 SNEGSKA come from the germline V gene (reference sequence). The CDR3 consists of 13 residues. The J segment lost 0 bases and the V segment lost 7 bases, leaving 6 bases of the junction unmatched. The CDR3 protein is CSVPTGSSYEQYF. The CDR3, as DNA: TGCAGTGTCCCGACAGGGAGCTCCTACGAGCAGTACTTC.

CDR3 nucleotide sequence: TGTGCCAGTGGACTATCGGCGGAGACCCAGTACTTC. Translated, it gives CASGLSAETQYF. J is TRBJ2-5 and V is TRBV28; D may be TRBD2 (6 bases). Trimming removed 9 bases from V and 5 bases from J, with 13 bases in between. The CDR3 contains 12 residues. Germline values: CDR1 MDHEN, CDR2 SYDVKM. Filled out from reference TRBV28 and TRBJ2-5, the complete variable domain reads DVKVTQSSRYLVKRTGEKVFLECVQDMDHENMFWYRQDPGLGLRLIYFSYDVKMKEKGDIPEGYSVSREKKERFSLILESASTNQTSMYLCASGLSAETQYFGPGTRLLVL.

This chain connects TRBV7-2 to TRBJ1-2; unclear D gene. The CDR3 length is 13 residues. V lost 1 base and J 6 bases, leaving 9 bases between the germline ends. CDR1 SGHTA and CDR2 FQGNSA come from the germline V gene. CDR3 coding DNA: TGTGCCAGCAGCTTAGAGAGGGAGAATGGCTACACCTTC. This codes for CASSLERENGYTF.